The rows below give T cell receptor beta chains drawn from one sample of a study of response to subunit inactivated influenza vaccine. A single record per CDR3 protein comes from TCRdb applying MiXCR to the RT-PCR reads. Among under 950,000 distinct CDR3 sequences listed, 21% were seen once. Source: PBMCs from blood, taken 5 days after vaccination. These receptors came from a man aged 45-65 years who received an inactivated influenza vaccine. Each CDR3 is given with its conserved first and last residue. D genes are given only for firm matches. Only part of the rows carry a size: once, few, many, or a class if the clone is expanded.

V: TRBV5-6; D: .; size: .; CDR3: CASSSYSLRGSEQYF
V: TRBV20-1; D: TRBD2; size: .; CDR3: CSASLASGGWTQYF
V: TRBV11-2; D: TRBD2; size: .; CDR3: CASSLDPTSGVLLKNTDTQYF
V: TRBV6-1; D: .; size: .; CDR3: CASSRGTAMNTEAFF
V: TRBV4-1; D: .; size: .; CDR3: CASSQVGLGFARLGQETQYF
V: TRBV5-1; D: TRBD1; size: few; CDR3: CASRAGGGADTQYF
V: TRBV28; D: .; size: few; CDR3: CASSLGQGLDTQYF
V: TRBV7-8; D: .; size: .; CDR3: CAMGPGRNQPQHF
V: TRBV3-1; D: TRBD1; size: few; CDR3: CASSHTQGASGYTF
V: TRBV10-3; D: .; size: few; CDR3: CAISLSTGIANTEAFF
V: TRBV15; D: TRBD2; size: .; CDR3: CATSGWSLSGLAGEETQYF
V: TRBV5-5; D: .; size: few; CDR3: CASSQPGHNTEAFF
V: TRBV12-3/TRBV12-4; D: TRBD2; size: few; CDR3: CASSHSGRAKNIQYF
V: TRBV29-1; D: TRBD2; size: .; CDR3: CSVRAGGADTQYF
V: TRBV6-5; D: .; size: .; CDR3: CASSYQRLGYEQYF
V: TRBV29-1; D: .; size: few; CDR3: CSVRAVAYNEQFF
V: TRBV9; D: .; size: few; CDR3: CASSESQEDEQFF
V: TRBV20-1; D: TRBD1; size: many; CDR3: CSAPQGADEQYF
V: TRBV6-5; D: TRBD2; size: many; CDR3: CASSYSGRAVGQYF
V: TRBV20-1; D: TRBD1; size: .; CDR3: CSARTGTGQPQHF
V: TRBV3-1; D: .; size: .; CDR3: CASRLAGLSYNEQFF
V: TRBV4-2; D: .; size: few; CDR3: CASSQRGRSFGYTF
V: TRBV20-1; D: .; size: many; CDR3: CSARDPTRGIVETQYF
V: TRBV7-7; D: .; size: few; CDR3: CASSSLRDNEQFF
V: TRBV6-1; D: .; size: few; CDR3: CASSERAQGSTEQYF
V: TRBV6-1; D: .; size: .; CDR3: CASSERTAPQETQYF
V: TRBV7-2; D: .; size: .; CDR3: CASSLASPQTQYF
V: TRBV12-3/TRBV12-4; D: .; size: .; CDR3: CASSATVVGELFF
V: TRBV27; D: TRBD2; size: once; CDR3: CASSFVAGGGGELFF
V: TRBV20-1; D: TRBD1; size: few; CDR3: CSARAGGIPDTQYF
V: TRBV12-3/TRBV12-4; D: .; size: .; CDR3: CASSLARGRADYEQYF
V: TRBV9; D: .; size: .; CDR3: CASSAPRFGEGVDEQFF
V: TRBV14; D: TRBD2; size: .; CDR3: CASSRGTSGRMIGELFF
V: TRBV4-1; D: .; size: .; CDR3: CASSQDRQIGTYEQYF
V: TRBV7-7; D: .; size: .; CDR3: CASSAGSYTEAFF
V: TRBV12-3/TRBV12-4; D: .; size: many; CDR3: CASSTHNEQFF
V: TRBV12-3/TRBV12-4; D: .; size: .; CDR3: CASSALEGGAAFF
V: TRBV7-2; D: .; size: many; CDR3: CASSLAPGDYEQYF
V: TRBV12-3/TRBV12-4; D: .; size: few; CDR3: CASTPTLRVTNTEAFF
V: TRBV28; D: .; size: few; CDR3: CASKGTATDTQYF
V: TRBV5-1; D: .; size: few; CDR3: CASSLVGGIGDTEAFF
V: TRBV12-3/TRBV12-4; D: .; size: few; CDR3: CASSGGLANTEAFF